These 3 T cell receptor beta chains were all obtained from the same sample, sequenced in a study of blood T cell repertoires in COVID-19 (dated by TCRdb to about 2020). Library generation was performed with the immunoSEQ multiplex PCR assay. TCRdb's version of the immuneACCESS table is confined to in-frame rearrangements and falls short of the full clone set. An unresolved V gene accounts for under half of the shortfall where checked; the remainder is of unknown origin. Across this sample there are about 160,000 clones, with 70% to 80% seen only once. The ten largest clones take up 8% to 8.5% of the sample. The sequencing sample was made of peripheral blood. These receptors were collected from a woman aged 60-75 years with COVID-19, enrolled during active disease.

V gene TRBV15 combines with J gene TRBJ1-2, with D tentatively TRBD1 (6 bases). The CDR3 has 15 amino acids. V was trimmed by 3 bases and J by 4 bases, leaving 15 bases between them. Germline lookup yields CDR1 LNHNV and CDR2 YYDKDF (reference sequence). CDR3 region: CATSRADRPFYGYTF. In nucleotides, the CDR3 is TGTGCCACCAGCAGGGCCGACAGGCCCTTCTATGGCTACACCTTC.

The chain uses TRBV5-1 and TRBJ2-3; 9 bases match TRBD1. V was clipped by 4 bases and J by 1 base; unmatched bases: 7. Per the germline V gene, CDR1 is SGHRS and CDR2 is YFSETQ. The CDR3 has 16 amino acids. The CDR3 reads CASSVEQGAGTDTQYF. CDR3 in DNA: TGCGCCAGCAGCGTCGAACAGGGGGCCGGCACAGATACGCAGTATTTT.

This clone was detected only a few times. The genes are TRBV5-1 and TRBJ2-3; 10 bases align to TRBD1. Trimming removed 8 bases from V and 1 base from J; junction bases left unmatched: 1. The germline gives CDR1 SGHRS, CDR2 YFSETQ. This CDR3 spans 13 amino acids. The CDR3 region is CASGTGGTDTQYF. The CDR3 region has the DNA TGCGCCAGTGGGACAGGGGGCACAGATACGCAGTATTTT.